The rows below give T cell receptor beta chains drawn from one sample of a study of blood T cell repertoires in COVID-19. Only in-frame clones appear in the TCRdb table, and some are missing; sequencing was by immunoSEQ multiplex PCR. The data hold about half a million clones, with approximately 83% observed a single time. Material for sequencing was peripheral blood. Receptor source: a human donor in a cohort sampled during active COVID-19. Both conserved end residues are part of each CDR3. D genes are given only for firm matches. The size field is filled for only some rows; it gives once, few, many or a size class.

CDR3: CASSISQGASYNEQFF
DNA: TGTGCCAGTAGTATCTCACAGGGGGCGTCGTACAATGAGCAGTTCTTC
D: TRBD1
size: NA
J: TRBJ2-1
V: TRBV19
length: 16

CDR3: CASIGAGGYYGYTF
DNA: TGTGCCAGCATTGGTGCAGGGGGGTATTATGGCTACACCTTC
D: TRBD1
size: NA
J: TRBJ1-2
V: TRBV28
length: 14

CDR3: CASSPAPAGGVADTQYF
DNA: TGTGCCAGCAGCCCCGCCCCAGCGGGAGGGGTTGCAGATACGCAGTATTTT
D: TRBD2
size: NA
J: TRBJ2-3
V: TRBV11-2
length: 17

CDR3: CASSSLQGQGHGYTF
DNA: TGCGCCAGCAGCTCGTTACAAGGACAAGGACATGGCTACACCTTC
D: NA
size: NA
J: TRBJ1-2
V: TRBV5-1
length: 15

CDR3: CASSLLAGHSYEQYF
DNA: TGTGCCAGCAGCTTGTTGGCGGGTCACTCCTACGAGCAGTACTTC
D: NA
size: few
J: TRBJ2-7
V: TRBV5-4
length: 15

CDR3: CASTHSGDREAFF
DNA: TGTGCCAGTACACATAGCGGGGATCGGGAAGCTTTCTTT
D: NA
size: NA
J: TRBJ1-1
V: TRBV28
length: 13

CDR3: CASSYSEKNTEAFF
DNA: TGTGCCAGCAGTTACTCAGAGAAGAACACTGAAGCTTTCTTT
D: NA
size: few
J: TRBJ1-1
V: TRBV6-6
length: 14

CDR3: CASSFQREPPYNEQFF
DNA: TGTGCCAGCAGCTTCCAGCGGGAGCCTCCATACAATGAGCAGTTCTTC
D: TRBD2
size: few
J: TRBJ2-1
V: TRBV11-1
length: 16

CDR3: CASSLWGQGNSGYTF
DNA: TGTGCCAGCAGTTTATGGGGACAGGGGAATAGTGGCTACACCTTC
D: TRBD1
size: NA
J: TRBJ1-2
V: TRBV28
length: 15

CDR3: CALGDNTEAFF
DNA: TGTGCCCTCGGGGATAACACTGAAGCTTTCTTT
D: NA
size: NA
J: TRBJ1-1
V: TRBV28
length: 11

CDR3: CASSPPTGPYTEAFF
DNA: TGTGCCAGCTCACCGCCGACAGGGCCTTACACTGAAGCTTTCTTT
D: TRBD1
size: NA
J: TRBJ1-1
V: TRBV18
length: 15

CDR3: CASSLPGQGAREQYF
DNA: TGTGCCAGCAGTTTGCCGGGACAGGGGGCGAGAGAGCAGTACTTC
D: TRBD1
size: NA
J: TRBJ2-7
V: TRBV28
length: 15

CDR3: CASSGEQGARGYTF
DNA: TGCGCCAGCAGTGGAGAACAGGGGGCACGAGGCTACACCTTC
D: TRBD1
size: NA
J: TRBJ1-2
V: TRBV10-2
length: 14

CDR3: CASSLGRGNYGYTF
DNA: TGTGCCAGCAGCTTGGGTAGGGGCAACTATGGCTACACCTTC
D: NA
size: NA
J: TRBJ1-2
V: TRBV5-4
length: 14

CDR3: CASSLEGAAGANVVAF
DNA: TGCGCCAGCAGCTTGGAGGGGGCCGCTGGGGCCAACGTTGTGGCTTTC
D: TRBD1
size: NA
J: TRBJ2-6
V: TRBV5-1
length: 16

CDR3: CASSFGQGIFDEQYF
DNA: TGTGCCAGCAGCTTCGGACAGGGAATTTTCGACGAGCAGTACTTC
D: TRBD1
size: NA
J: TRBJ2-7
V: TRBV5-6
length: 15

CDR3: CASSSPGGLSGLAGLFTDTQYF
DNA: TGCGCCAGCAGCTCGCCTGGGGGACTCTCGGGACTAGCGGGCCTTTTCACAGATACGCAGTATTTT
D: TRBD2
size: NA
J: TRBJ2-3
V: TRBV5-1
length: 22

CDR3: CASSLDPGNTEAFF
DNA: TGCGCCAGCAGCTTGGACCCCGGTAACACTGAAGCTTTCTTT
D: NA
size: NA
J: TRBJ1-1
V: TRBV5-1
length: 14

CDR3: CASSPNREMINEQFF
DNA: TGTGCCAGCTCCCCAAACAGGGAAATGATCAATGAGCAGTTCTTC
D: NA
size: once
J: TRBJ2-1
V: TRBV18
length: 15

CDR3: CASSQNSATNEKLFF
DNA: TGCGCCAGCAGCCAAAACAGTGCAACTAATGAAAAACTGTTTTTT
D: NA
size: NA
J: TRBJ1-4
V: TRBV4-3
length: 15

CDR3: CASSLSGTSGRAYEQYF
DNA: TGTGCCAGCAGCTTATCCGGGACTAGCGGGAGAGCCTACGAGCAGTACTTC
D: TRBD2
size: NA
J: TRBJ2-7
V: TRBV7-9
length: 17

CDR3: CASRSPSSGRGNYGYTF
DNA: TGTGCCAGCAGGTCCCCATCCTCAGGGAGGGGGAACTATGGCTACACCTTC
D: NA
size: NA
J: TRBJ1-2
V: TRBV27
length: 17

CDR3: CASSFRQGNSPLHF
DNA: TGTGCCAGCAGTTTCAGACAGGGGAATTCACCCCTCCACTTT
D: TRBD1
size: NA
J: TRBJ1-6
V: TRBV27
length: 14

CDR3: CARSFRGRSDGYTF
DNA: TGTGCCAGAAGCTTCAGGGGGCGCTCGGATGGCTACACCTTC
D: TRBD1
size: NA
J: TRBJ1-2
V: TRBV5-3
length: 14

CDR3: CASSFTPRGSGADTQYF
DNA: TGTGCCAGCAGCTTTACCCCGAGGGGGTCTGGCGCAGATACGCAGTATTTT
D: NA
size: NA
J: TRBJ2-3
V: TRBV7-8
length: 17

CDR3: CASSSPGTGVNTEAFF
DNA: TGTGCCAGCAGTTCGCCCGGGACGGGGGTGAACACTGAAGCTTTCTTT
D: NA
size: NA
J: TRBJ1-1
V: TRBV28
length: 16

CDR3: CASSAGKGVLYEQYF
DNA: TGTGCCAGCAGCGCCGGGAAGGGGGTATTGTACGAGCAGTACTTC
D: NA
size: few
J: TRBJ2-7
V: TRBV5-4
length: 15

CDR3: CASSLFTGGPREQFF
DNA: TGTGCCAGCAGCTTATTCACGGGAGGGCCACGTGAGCAGTTCTTC
D: TRBD2
size: NA
J: TRBJ2-1
V: TRBV7-2
length: 15

CDR3: CATTIQQYF
DNA: TGTGCCACCACAATCCAGCAGTACTTC
D: NA
size: once
J: TRBJ2-7
V: TRBV5-8
length: 9